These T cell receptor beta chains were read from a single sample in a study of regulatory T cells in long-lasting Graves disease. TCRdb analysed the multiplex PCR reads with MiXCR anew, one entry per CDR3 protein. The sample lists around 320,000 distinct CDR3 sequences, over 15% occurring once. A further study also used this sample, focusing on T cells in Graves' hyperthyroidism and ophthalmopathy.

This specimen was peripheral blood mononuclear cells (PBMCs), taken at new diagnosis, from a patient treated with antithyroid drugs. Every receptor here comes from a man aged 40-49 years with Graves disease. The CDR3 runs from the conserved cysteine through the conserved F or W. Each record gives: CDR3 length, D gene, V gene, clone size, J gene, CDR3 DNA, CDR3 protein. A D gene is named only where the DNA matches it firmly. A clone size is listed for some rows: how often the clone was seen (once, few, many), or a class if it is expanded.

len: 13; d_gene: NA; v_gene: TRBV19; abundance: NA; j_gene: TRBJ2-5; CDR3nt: TGTGCCAGTAGTATACTGGCGGGAGAGACCCAGTACTTC; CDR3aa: CASSILAGETQYF
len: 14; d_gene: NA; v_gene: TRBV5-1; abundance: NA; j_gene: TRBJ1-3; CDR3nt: TGCGCCAGCAGCCCGGGCCTGTCTGGAAACACCATATATTTT; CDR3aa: CASSPGLSGNTIYF
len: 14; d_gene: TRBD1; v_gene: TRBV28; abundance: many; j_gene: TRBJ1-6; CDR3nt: TGTGCCAGCAGTCTGACAGGGGATTGGTCACCCCTCCACTTT; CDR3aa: CASSLTGDWSPLHF
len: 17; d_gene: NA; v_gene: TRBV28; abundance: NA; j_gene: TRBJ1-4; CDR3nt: TGTGCCAGCAGTTTGGGGCCTTCGGCTGCAACTAATGAAAAACTGTTTTTT; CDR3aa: CASSLGPSAATNEKLFF
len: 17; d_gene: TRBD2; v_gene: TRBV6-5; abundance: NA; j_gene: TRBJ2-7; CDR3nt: TGTGCCAGCAGTTATTCCATTAGCGGGGGGCTCGGTGGCGAGCAGTACTTC; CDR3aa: CASSYSISGGLGGEQYF
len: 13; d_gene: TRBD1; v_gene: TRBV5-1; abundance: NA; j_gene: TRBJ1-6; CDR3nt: TGCGCCAGCAGCCTCGACAGGGTATCACCCCTCCACTTT; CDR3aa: CASSLDRVSPLHF
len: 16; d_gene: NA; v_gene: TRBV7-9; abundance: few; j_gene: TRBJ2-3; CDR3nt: TGTGCCAGCAGCGCCTCGGGCCTCGCCTACACAGATACGCAGTATTTT; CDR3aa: CASSASGLAYTDTQYF
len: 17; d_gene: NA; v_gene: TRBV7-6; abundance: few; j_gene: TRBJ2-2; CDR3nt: TGTGCCAGCAGCTTTCCGACAGGCCGGTCGAACACCGGGGAGCTGTTTTTT; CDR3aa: CASSFPTGRSNTGELFF
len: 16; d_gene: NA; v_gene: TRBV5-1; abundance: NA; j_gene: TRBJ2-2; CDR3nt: TGCGCCAGCAGCGGACAGACCTACGCGAACACCGGGGAGCTGTTTTTT; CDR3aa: CASSGQTYANTGELFF
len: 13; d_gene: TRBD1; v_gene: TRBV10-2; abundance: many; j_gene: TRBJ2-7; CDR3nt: TGCGCCAGCAGCCGGGACAGGGTCGAAGAGCAGTACTTC; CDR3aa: CASSRDRVEEQYF
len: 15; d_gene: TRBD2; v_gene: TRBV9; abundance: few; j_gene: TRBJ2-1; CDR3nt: TGTGCCAGCAGCGTCACGGGGGGGCCCTACAATGAGCAGTTCTTC; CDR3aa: CASSVTGGPYNEQFF
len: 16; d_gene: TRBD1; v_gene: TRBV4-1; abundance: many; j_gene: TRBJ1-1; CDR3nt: TGCGCCAGCAGCCGCCACAGGGGAGGGCCAAACACTGAAGCTTTCTTT; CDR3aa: CASSRHRGGPNTEAFF
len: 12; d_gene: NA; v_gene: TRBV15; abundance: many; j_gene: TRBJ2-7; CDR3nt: TGTGCCACCAGCAGAGATCGTTACGAGCAGTACTTC; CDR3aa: CATSRDRYEQYF
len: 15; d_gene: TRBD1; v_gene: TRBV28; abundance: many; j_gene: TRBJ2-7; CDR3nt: TGTGCCAGCAGTAATACAGGGGGCGTTTCCTACGAGCAGTACTTC; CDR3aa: CASSNTGGVSYEQYF
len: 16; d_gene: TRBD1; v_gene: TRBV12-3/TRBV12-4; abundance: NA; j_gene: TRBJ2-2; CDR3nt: TGTGCCAGCAGTACCCGACAGGGGGCGGGCACCGGGGAGCTGTTTTTT; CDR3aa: CASSTRQGAGTGELFF
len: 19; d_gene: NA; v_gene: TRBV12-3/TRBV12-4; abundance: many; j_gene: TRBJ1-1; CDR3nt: TGTGCCAGCAGTTTAGTCCCCACCGGTTGGGGGAATTATCTTACTGAAGCTTTCTTT; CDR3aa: CASSLVPTGWGNYLTEAFF
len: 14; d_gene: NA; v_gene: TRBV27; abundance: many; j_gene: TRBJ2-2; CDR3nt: TGTGCCAGCAGTTATACTAGCTTCAGGCGGGAGCTGTTTTTT; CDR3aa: CASSYTSFRRELFF
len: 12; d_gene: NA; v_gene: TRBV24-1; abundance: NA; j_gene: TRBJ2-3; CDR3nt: TGTGCCACCAGTGATTACACAGATACGCAGTATTTT; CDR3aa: CATSDYTDTQYF
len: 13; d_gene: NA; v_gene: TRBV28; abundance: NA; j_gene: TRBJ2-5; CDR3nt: TGTGCCAGCAGTTCGACAGAGCTCATTCACCAGTACTTC; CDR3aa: CASSSTELIHQYF
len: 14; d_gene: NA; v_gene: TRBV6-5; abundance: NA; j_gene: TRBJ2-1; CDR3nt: TGTGCCAGCAGTTACTCACCCCGGGACGCCGAGCAGTTCTTC; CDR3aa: CASSYSPRDAEQFF
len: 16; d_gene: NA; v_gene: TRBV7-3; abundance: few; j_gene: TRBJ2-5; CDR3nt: TGTGCCAGCAGCTTAACCCGACTAGGAAAGGGTTCCACCCAGTACTTC; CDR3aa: CASSLTRLGKGSTQYF
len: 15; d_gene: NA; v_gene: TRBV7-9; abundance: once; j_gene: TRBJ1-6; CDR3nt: TGTGCCAGCAGCCGACCGGGACTCGAAAATTCACCCCTCCACTTT; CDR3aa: CASSRPGLENSPLHF
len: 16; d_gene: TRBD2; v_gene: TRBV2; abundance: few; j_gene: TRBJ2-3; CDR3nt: TGTGCCAGCAGTGCTGGACTACGGGGGGGGAGAGATACGCAGTATTTT; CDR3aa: CASSAGLRGGRDTQYF
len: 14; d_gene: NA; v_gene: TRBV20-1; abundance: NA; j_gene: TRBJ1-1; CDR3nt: TGCAGTGCTATGCAGGGAGACTTGGACACTGAAGCTTTCTTT; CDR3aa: CSAMQGDLDTEAFF
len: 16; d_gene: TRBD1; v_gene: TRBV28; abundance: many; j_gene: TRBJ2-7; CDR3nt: TGTGCCAGCAGTTTCCCCGCGGGGACAGGGGGTCCCGAGCAGTACTTC; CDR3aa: CASSFPAGTGGPEQYF
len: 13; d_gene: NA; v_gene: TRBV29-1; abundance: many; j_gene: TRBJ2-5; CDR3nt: TGCAGCCTCGAGAAGGGAGAACAAGAGACCCAGTACTTC; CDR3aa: CSLEKGEQETQYF
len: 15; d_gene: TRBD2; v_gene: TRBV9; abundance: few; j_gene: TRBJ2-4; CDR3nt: TGTGCCAGCAGCGTAGAAGGCAGCGGGCGGGGGGCCCAGTACTTC; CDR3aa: CASSVEGSGRGAQYF